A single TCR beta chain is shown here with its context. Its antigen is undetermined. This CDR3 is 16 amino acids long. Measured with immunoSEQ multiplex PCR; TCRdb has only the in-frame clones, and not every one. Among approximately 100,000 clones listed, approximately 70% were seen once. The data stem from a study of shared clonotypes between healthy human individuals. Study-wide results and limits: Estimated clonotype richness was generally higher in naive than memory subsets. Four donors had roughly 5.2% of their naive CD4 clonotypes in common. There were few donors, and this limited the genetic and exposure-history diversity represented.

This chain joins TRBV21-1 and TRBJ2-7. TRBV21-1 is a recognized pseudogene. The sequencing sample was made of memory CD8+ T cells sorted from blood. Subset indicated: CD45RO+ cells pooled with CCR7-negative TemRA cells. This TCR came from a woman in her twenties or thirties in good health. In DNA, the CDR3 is TGTGCCAGCACAACCGGGCGCGCCAGAGGCTTGTACGAGCAGTACTTC. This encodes CASTTGRARGLYEQYF.